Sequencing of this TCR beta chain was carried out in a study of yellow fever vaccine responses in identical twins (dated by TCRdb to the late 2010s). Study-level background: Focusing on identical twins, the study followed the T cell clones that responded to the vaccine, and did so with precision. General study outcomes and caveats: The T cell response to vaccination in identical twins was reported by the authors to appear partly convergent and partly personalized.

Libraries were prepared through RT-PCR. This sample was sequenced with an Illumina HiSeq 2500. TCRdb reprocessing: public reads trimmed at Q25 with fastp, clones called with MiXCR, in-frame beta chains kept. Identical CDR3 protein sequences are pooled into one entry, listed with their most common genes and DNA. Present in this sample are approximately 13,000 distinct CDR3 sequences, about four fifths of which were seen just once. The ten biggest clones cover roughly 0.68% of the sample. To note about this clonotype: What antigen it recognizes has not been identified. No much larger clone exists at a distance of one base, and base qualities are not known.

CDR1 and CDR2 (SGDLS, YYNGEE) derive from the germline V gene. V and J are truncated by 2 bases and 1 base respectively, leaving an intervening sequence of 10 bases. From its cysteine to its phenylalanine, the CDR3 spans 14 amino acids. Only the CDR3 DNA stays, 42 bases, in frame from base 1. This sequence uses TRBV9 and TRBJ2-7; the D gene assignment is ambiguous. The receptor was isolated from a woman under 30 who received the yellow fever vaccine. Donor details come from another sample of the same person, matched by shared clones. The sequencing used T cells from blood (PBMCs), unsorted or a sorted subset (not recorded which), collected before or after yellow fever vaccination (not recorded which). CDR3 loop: CASSVHYWSYEQYF. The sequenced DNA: TGTGCCAGCAGCGTCCATTATTGGTCCTACGAGCAGTACTTC.